This section outlines one T cell receptor beta chain sequence together with its context. The target of this receptor is not known. No base quality values were provided; no much bigger clone lies one nucleotide off. Stable Graves' hyperthyroidism was defined as no progression to ophthalmopathy during 18 months of follow-up. Hyperthyroidism patients were newly diagnosed, had a disease duration of under 2 months, and were aged 18 to 65 years. Any patient with an uncontrolled infection, another autoimmune disease, pregnancy or lactation was excluded. Diagnoses were established on the basis of clinical symptoms, serum thyroxine and TRAb, thyroid ultrasound, and orbital computed tomography. PBMCs were separated from 10 ml of fresh peripheral blood using Ficoll-Paque density gradient centrifugation. Total RNA was extracted with Trizol reagent, and quality was checked on an Agilent 2100 Bioanalyzer. This sample stems from a study of T cells in Graves' hyperthyroidism and ophthalmopathy (dated by TCRdb to about 2019). Background for the entire study: Peripheral blood was collected at initial diagnosis, before any treatment. To identify distinguishing TCR V-J signatures, a discovery cohort of around 100 patients was used, comprising approximately 40 with Graves' ophthalmopathy and some 60 with stable Graves' hyperthyroidism. Prospective prediction of ophthalmopathy was tested in an independent validation cohort consisting of roughly 20 hyperthyroidism patients and more than 15 patients who later progressed to ophthalmopathy. For training and testing, the 95 to 100 patients in the discovery cohort were randomly divided in a 7:3 ratio. In addition, the study compared T-cell repertoires in thyroid tissue and in blood from 6 or 7 Graves' hyperthyroidism patients. Following sampling, methimazole starting at 30 mg daily was given to hyperthyroidism patients, and high-dose intravenous methylprednisolone was given to ophthalmopathy patients. TCR Vbeta CDR3 sequencing of 135 peripheral blood samples (over 40 ophthalmopathy, 75 to 80 hyperthyroidism and some 17 progressor patients) is reported in the paper. Results the study describes overall, beyond this receptor: Most expanded thyroid clonotypes (frequency above 0.001) were also detected in blood, suggesting blood repertoires may reflect thyroid immune responses. In validation, the model predicted progression to ophthalmopathy with approximately 71% sensitivity and approximately 78% specificity, a median of 6.5 months before onset. No statistical method was used to set the sample size in advance, and investigators knew the group allocation. A model built on a 13 V-J signature distinguished ophthalmopathy from stable hyperthyroidism, reaching roughly 88% sensitivity and about 81% specificity in cross-validation and 80%/75% in testing.

Amplification of TCR beta CDR3 regions was carried out from RNA transcripts. The first round of RT-PCR for the TCR CDR3 was performed with the HTBI primer set and the Qiagen OneStep RT-PCR kit. The libraries were constructed in a second round of multiplex PCR and then size-selected and purified. Libraries were sequenced paired-end with 100 bp reads on an Illumina HiSeq2000. The source study handled its data this way. SOAPnuke was used to process the raw data, removing reads that contained adapters or uncalled bases, had a mean Phred below 15, or lacked an exact match to the constant primer or identifier. COPE v1.2.5 was used to merge the high-quality paired reads, and each unique nucleotide sequence was defined as a clonotype. MiTCR v1.1 was used to align clonotypes to the IMGT TRBV, TRBD and TRBJ reference segments. The analysis included only V-J combinations with a frequency above 0.0001, which together covered 99% to 99.2% of the repertoires. A TCS score was defined as the ratio between F50 (clonal expansion) and ExV (chaos), using BLOSUM62-based TCRdist between CDR3 peptides within each V-J. Welch's t-statistics and random forest reduced 500 to 550 V-J features to 13, which were used in a naive Bayes classifier (R e1071). TCRdb trimmed public reads at Q25 via fastp, called clones via MiXCR and kept in-frame beta chains. Identical CDR3 proteins give one entry, which carries the most common genes and DNA. What appears here as the V and J calls and clone size reflects TCRdb's work, not the paper's. The sample table records approximately 530,000 distinct CDR3 sequences; roughly 17% of these occur just once. The top ten clonotypes cover 15% to 20% of the sample.

The material sequenced was blood. This receptor was obtained from a woman in her late teens or twenties with Graves' hyperthyroidism.

The CDR3 corresponds to CATSDPQGGNQPQHF. The bases are TGTGCCACCAGTGATCCTCAGGGGGGAAATCAGCCCCAGCATTTT. The rearranged chain carries TRBV24-1 and TRBJ1-5; the junction holds 7 bases that match TRBD1. The germline V gene provides CDR1 KGHDR and CDR2 SFDVKD. The CDR3, cysteine through phenylalanine, is 15 amino acids long. Only the CDR3 portion is preserved as DNA: 45 bases, with reading frame beginning at the first base. Clipping removes 3 bases from V and 4 bases from J, with 5 as the unmatched junction base count.